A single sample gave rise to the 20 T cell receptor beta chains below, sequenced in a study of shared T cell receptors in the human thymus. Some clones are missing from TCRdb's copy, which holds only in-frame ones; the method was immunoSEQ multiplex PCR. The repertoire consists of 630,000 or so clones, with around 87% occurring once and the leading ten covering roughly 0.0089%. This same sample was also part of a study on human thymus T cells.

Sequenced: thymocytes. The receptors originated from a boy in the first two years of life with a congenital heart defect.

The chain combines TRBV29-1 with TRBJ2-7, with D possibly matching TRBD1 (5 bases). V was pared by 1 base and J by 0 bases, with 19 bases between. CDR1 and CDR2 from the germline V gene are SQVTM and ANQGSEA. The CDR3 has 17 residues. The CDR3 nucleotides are TGCAGCGTTGAAGTTGGCGTCAGGGATAAGTCCTCCTACGAGCAGTACTTC. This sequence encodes CSVEVGVRDKSSYEQYF.

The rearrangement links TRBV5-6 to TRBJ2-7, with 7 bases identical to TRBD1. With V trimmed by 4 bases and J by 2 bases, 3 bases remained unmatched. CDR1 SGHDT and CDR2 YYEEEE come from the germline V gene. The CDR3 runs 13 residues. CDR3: CASSRDSPYEQYF. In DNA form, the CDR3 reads TGTGCCAGCAGCCGGGACAGTCCCTACGAGCAGTACTTC.

The CDR3 bases are TGTGCCAGCTCACCGCTAGGCCACTCCTACAATGAGCAGTTCTTC. Protein product: CASSPLGHSYNEQFF. The chain combines TRBV18 with TRBJ2-1; D not certain. Germline values: CDR1 KGHSH, CDR2 LQKENI. V lost 3 bases, J lost 0 bases, and 9 bases lay in between. The CDR3 loop spans 15 amino acids.

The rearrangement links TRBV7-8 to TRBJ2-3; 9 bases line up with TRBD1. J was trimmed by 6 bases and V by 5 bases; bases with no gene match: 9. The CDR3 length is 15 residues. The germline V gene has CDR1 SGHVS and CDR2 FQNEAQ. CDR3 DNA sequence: TGTGCCAGCAGCCCACCGGACAGGGGAGGGGATACGCAGTATTTT. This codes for CASSPPDRGGDTQYF.

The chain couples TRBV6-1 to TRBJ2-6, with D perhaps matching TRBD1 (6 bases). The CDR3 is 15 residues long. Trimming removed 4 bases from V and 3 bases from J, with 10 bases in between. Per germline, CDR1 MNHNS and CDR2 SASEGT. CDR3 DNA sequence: TGTGCCAGCAGTGCAGCAGGGGTTGGGGCCAACGTCCTGACTTTC. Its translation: CASSAAGVGANVLTF.

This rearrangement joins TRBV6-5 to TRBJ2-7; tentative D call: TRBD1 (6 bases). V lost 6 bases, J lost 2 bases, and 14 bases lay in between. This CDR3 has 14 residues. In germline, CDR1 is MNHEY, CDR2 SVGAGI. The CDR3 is CASRNDRLAYEQYF. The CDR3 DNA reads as TGTGCCAGCAGGAATGACAGGTTAGCCTACGAGCAGTACTTC.

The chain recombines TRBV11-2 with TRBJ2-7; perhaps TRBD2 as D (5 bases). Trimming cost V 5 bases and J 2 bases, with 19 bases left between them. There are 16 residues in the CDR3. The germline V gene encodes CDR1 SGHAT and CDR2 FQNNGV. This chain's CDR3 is CASSAMKQRFAYEQYF. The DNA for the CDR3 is TGTGCCAGCAGCGCCATGAAACAGCGGTTCGCCTACGAGCAGTACTTC.

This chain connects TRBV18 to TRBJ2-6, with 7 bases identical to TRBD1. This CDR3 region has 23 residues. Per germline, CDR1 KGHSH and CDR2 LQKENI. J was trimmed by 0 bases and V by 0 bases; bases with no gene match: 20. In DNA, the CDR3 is TGTGCCAGCTCACCACCGAGGCCAGGGGGTGACCTCCAAACCAGCTCTGGGGCCAACGTCCTGACTTTC. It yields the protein CASSPPRPGGDLQTSSGANVLTF.

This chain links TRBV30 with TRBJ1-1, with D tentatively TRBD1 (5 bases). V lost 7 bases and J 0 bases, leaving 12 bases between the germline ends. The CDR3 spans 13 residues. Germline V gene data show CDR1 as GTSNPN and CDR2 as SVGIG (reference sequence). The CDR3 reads CASTGTMNTEAFF. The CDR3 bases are TGTGCCTCTACAGGTACCATGAACACTGAAGCTTTCTTT. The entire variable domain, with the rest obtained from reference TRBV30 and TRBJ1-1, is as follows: SQTIHQWPATLVQPVGSPLSLECTVEGTSNPNLYWYRQAAGRGLQLLFYSVGIGQISSEVPQNLSASRPQDRQFILSSKKLLLSDSGFYLCASTGTMNTEAFFGQGTRLTVV.

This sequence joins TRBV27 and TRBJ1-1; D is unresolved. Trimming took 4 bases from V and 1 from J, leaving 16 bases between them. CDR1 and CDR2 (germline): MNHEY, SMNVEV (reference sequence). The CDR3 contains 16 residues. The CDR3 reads CASSSYPPGGNTEAFF. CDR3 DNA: TGTGCCAGCAGTTCTTACCCCCCGGGAGGGAACACTGAAGCTTTCTTT.

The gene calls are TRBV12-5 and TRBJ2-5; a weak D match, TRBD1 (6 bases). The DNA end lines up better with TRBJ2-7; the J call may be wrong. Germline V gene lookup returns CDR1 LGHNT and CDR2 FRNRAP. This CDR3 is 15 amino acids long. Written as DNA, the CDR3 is TGTGCTAGTGGTTTGTTACGGACAGTGGAATACGAGCAGTACTTC. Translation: CASGLLRTVEYEQYF.

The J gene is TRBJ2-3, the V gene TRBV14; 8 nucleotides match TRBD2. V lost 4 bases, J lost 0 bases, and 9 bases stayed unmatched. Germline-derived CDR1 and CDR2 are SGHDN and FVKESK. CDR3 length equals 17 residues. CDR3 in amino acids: CASSRSGSNHSTDTQYF. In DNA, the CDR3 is TGTGCCAGCAGCCGCAGCGGGAGTAATCATAGCACAGATACGCAGTATTTT.

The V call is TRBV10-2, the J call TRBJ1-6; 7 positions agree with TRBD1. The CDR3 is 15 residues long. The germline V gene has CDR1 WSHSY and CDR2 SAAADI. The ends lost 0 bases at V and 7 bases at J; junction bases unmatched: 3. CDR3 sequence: CASSESRDRNSPLHF. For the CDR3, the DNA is TGCGCCAGCAGTGAGTCGAGGGACAGAAATTCACCCCTCCACTTT.

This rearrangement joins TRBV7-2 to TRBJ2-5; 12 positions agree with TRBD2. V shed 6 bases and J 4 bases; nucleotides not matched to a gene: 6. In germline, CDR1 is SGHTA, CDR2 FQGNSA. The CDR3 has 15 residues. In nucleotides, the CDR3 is TGTGCCAGCAGGGGAGGGACTAGCGGGTCAGAGACCCAGTACTTC. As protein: CASRGGTSGSETQYF.

DNA for the CDR3: TGTGCCAGCAGTTGGTCCAGCGGGGGGCTCGAGCAGTACTTC. Its protein product is CASSWSSGGLEQYF. The chain carries TRBV28 and TRBJ2-7; 9 bases match TRBD2. Germline V CDR1 and CDR2: MDHEN, SYDVKM. The CDR3 loop spans 14 amino acids. J was trimmed by 6 bases and V by 4 bases; bases with no gene match: 7.

The CDR3 spells CASSLTPGQLGGTYTDTQYF. The CDR3 DNA follows: TGCGCCAGCAGCCTCACCCCGGGACAGCTTGGCGGAACATACACAGATACGCAGTATTTT. This chain connects TRBV5-1 to TRBJ2-3; 7 bases map to TRBD1. The CDR3 runs to 20 residues. Germline CDR1 SGHRS, CDR2 YFSETQ. Unmatched junction bases numbered 22, after V lost 4 bases and J lost 2 bases.

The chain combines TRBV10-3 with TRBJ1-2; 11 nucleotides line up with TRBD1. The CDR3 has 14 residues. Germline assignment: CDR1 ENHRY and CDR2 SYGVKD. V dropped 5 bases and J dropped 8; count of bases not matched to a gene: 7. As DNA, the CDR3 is TGTGCCATCAGTAAACCGGACAGGGGGCACGGCTACACCTTC. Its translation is CAISKPDRGHGYTF.

CDR3 bases: TGTGCCAGCAGCAATTCAGAAGGCAGGGGGAACTATGGCTACACCTTC. It codes for CASSNSEGRGNYGYTF. The rearrangement joins TRBV7-9 to TRBJ1-2; TRBD1 matches 7 bases. With V trimmed by 5 bases and J by 2 bases, 11 bases remained unmatched. The CDR3 has 16 residues. The germline V gene has CDR1 SEHNR and CDR2 FQNEAQ (reference sequence).

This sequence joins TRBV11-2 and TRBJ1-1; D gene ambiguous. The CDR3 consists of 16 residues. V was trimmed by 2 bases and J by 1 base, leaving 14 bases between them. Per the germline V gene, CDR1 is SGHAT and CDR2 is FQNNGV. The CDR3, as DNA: TGTGCCAGCAGCTTACACGAGGGTGAATGGAACACTGAAGCTTTCTTT. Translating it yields CASSLHEGEWNTEAFF. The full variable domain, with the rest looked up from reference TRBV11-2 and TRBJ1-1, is EAGVAQSPRYKIIEKRQSVAFWCNPISGHATLYWYQQILGQGPKLLIQFQNNGVVDDSQLPKDRFSAERLKGVDSTLKIQPAKLEDSAVYLCASSLHEGEWNTEAFFGQGTRLTVV.

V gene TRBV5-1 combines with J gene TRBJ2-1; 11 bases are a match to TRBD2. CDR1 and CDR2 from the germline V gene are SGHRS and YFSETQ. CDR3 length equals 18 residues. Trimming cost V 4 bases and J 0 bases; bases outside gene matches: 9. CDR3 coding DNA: TGCGCCAGCAGCCCTTGGACTAGCGGGCGTAGCTCCTACAATGAGCAGTTCTTC. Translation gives CASSPWTSGRSSYNEQFF.